The next 3 T cell receptor beta chains were all read from a single sample in a study of blood T cell repertoires in COVID-19. Profiling relied on immunoSEQ multiplex PCR, and the TCRdb table lists in-frame clones only, not all of them. The sample shows over 200,000 clones, about 90% of them seen only once. The sequencing sample was made of peripheral blood. These TCRs come from a middle-aged man with active or convalescent COVID-19.

V and J are TRBV7-9 and TRBJ1-3; D is undetermined. The CDR3 runs 15 residues. Germline-derived CDR1 and CDR2 are SEHNR and FQNEAQ (reference sequence). Trimming cost V 1 base and J 4 bases, with 11 bases left between them. In DNA form, the CDR3 reads TGTGCCAGCAGCTTAGGGGCAGCCCCGGGAAACACCATATATTTT. It yields the protein CASSLGAAPGNTIYF.

V is TRBV5-6 and J is TRBJ2-7, with TRBD1 as a possible D gene (6 bases). The V and J ends lost 4 bases and 1 base respectively, with 12 bases between them. The germline V gene has CDR1 SGHDT and CDR2 YYEEEE. This CDR3 is 14 amino acids long. The CDR3 DNA is TGTGCCAGCAGCCATGACAGGTCTTCCTACGAGCAGTACTTC. It codes for CASSHDRSSYEQYF.

The chain recombines TRBV7-8 with TRBJ1-1; 7 bases are a match to TRBD1. The junction had 8 bases not matched to a gene; V was cut back by 5 bases and J by 2 bases. Looked up from germline, CDR1 is SGHVS and CDR2 is FQNEAQ. This CDR3 has 15 residues. CDR3 protein: CASSSGQVSNTEAFF. In nucleotides, the CDR3 is TGTGCCAGCAGCAGTGGACAGGTTTCTAACACTGAAGCTTTCTTT.